This entry lists 22 T cell receptor beta chains sequenced from one sample in a study of blood T cell repertoires in COVID-19. Some clones are missing from TCRdb's copy, which holds only in-frame ones; the method was immunoSEQ multiplex PCR. The top ten hold 6.5% to 8.5% of the sample, which has 100,000 or so clones, roughly 86% seen once. The specimen sequenced was peripheral blood. These receptors were taken from a man in his fifties with active or convalescent COVID-19.

The gene calls are TRBV7-2 and TRBJ2-3; 11 bases match TRBD2. Per the germline V gene, CDR1 is SGHTA and CDR2 is FQGNSA. This CDR3 is 16 amino acids long. V trimming: 1 base; J trimming: 4 bases; junction bases outside the gene matches: 4. Here the CDR3 reads CASSLVVLAGADTQYF. CDR3 bases: TGTGCCAGCAGCTTAGTAGTACTAGCGGGGGCAGATACGCAGTATTTT.

This clone came up a few times. The J gene is TRBJ1-5, the V gene TRBV24-1; D is perhaps TRBD1 (5 bases). The CDR3 spans 17 residues. Germline V gives CDR1 KGHDR, CDR2 SFDVKD. The ends were cut back, 4 bases at V and 1 base at J, with 16 bases in the middle. DNA for the CDR3: TGTGCCACCAGTGAATCAGGGATACTAAGGAGCAATCAGCCCCAGCATTTT. Its protein product is CATSESGILRSNQPQHF.

This clone was seen only once. This chain uses TRBV28 with TRBJ1-4; D is possibly TRBD1 (5 bases). V lost 6 bases, J lost 3 bases, and 11 bases lay in between. The germline CDR1 and CDR2 sequences are MDHEN and SYDVKM. The CDR3 sequence is 14 residues long. CDR3 coding DNA: TGTGCCAGCAGCCCGACAGCCTCTAATGAAAAACTGTTTTTT. This sequence encodes CASSPTASNEKLFF. The complete variable domain, with remaining parts taken from reference TRBV28 and TRBJ1-4, reads DVKVTQSSRYLVKRTGEKVFLECVQDMDHENMFWYRQDPGLGLRLIYFSYDVKMKEKGDIPEGYSVSREKKERFSLILESASTNQTSMYLCASSPTASNEKLFFGSGTQLSVL.

The chain joins TRBV6-5 to TRBJ1-3; unclear D gene. Germline V gene data show CDR1 as MNHEY and CDR2 as SVGAGI. Trimming removed 6 bases at V and 3 bases at J, with 9 bases between. The CDR3 length is 13 residues. The CDR3 DNA is TGTGCCAGCAGGGACTTACGTGGAAACACCATATATTTT. Protein sequence: CASRDLRGNTIYF.

V and J are TRBV2 and TRBJ1-5; a possible D gene is TRBD1 (6 bases). Germline assignment: CDR1 SNHLY and CDR2 FYNNEI. The CDR3 totals 15 residues. Trimming shortened V by 1 base and J by 2 bases, and 9 bases separated the two germline ends. The CDR3 coding sequence is TGTGCCAGCAGTGAAGAGTCAGGGGGCAATCAGCCCCAGCATTTT. Protein sequence: CASSEESGGNQPQHF. The whole variable domain, filled in from reference TRBV2 and TRBJ1-5, reads EPEVTQTPSHQVTQMGQEVILRCVPISNHLYFYWYRQILGQKVEFLVSFYNNEISEKSEIFDDQFSVERPDGSNFTLKIRSTKLEDSAMYFCASSEESGGNQPQHFGDGTRLSIL.

This clone was observed a single time. This chain links TRBV24-1 with TRBJ1-5; tentatively, D is TRBD1 (6 bases). Between the trimmed V and J ends, which lost 8 bases and 0 bases, there was a span of 22 bases. Germline V gene sequence: CDR1 KGHDR, CDR2 SFDVKD. The CDR3 consists of 18 residues. The CDR3 DNA sequence: TGTGCCACCAATCGGTCCCGGGACACCTTTTATAGCAATCAGCCCCAGCATTTT. It translates to CATNRSRDTFYSNQPQHF.

The chain combines TRBV6-2 or TRBV6-3 with TRBJ1-5; D is ambiguous. CDR3 length equals 14 residues. Trimming took 6 bases from V and 0 from J, leaving 9 bases between them. CDR1 MNHEY and CDR2 SVGEGT come from the germline V gene. DNA for the CDR3: TGTGCCAGCAGCATACAAGATAGCAATCAGCCCCAGCATTTT. It yields the protein CASSIQDSNQPQHF.

The V gene is TRBV5-1, the J gene TRBJ1-1; 7 bases are a match to TRBD1. Germline assignment: CDR1 SGHRS and CDR2 YFSETQ. V was pared by 1 base and J by 0 bases, with 3 bases of the junction left unmatched. There are 15 residues in the CDR3. The CDR3 is CASSLWGQMNTEAFF. In nucleotides, the CDR3 is TGCGCCAGCAGCTTGTGGGGACAGATGAACACTGAAGCTTTCTTT.

The V call is TRBV10-3, the J call TRBJ1-2; D is possibly TRBD1 (5 bases). This CDR3 spans 12 amino acids. Germline V gene lookup returns CDR1 ENHRY and CDR2 SYGVKD. Trimming left V 6 bases short and J 4 bases short, with 9 bases between. The CDR3 here is CAIRGDSYGYTF. The DNA of the CDR3 is TGTGCCATCAGGGGGGACTCCTATGGCTACACCTTC.

The genes are TRBV4-3 and TRBJ1-3; D possibly corresponds to TRBD1 (6 bases). The CDR3 loop spans 16 amino acids. Germline CDR1 and CDR2: LGHNA and YSLEER. V gave up 0 bases and J gave up 4 bases, with 13 bases separating them. The CDR3 nucleotides read TGCGCCAGCAGCCAAGATGTCCGGCAGGGGGGAAACACCATATATTTT. Its protein is CASSQDVRQGGNTIYF.

CDR3 coding DNA: TGTGCCAGCAGCTTACTGACTAGTTTGGGTAACACCGGGGAGCTGTTTTTT. Translation: CASSLLTSLGNTGELFF. This chain uses TRBV7-8 with TRBJ2-2; D perhaps matches TRBD2 (6 bases). This CDR3 has 17 residues. Between the trimmed V and J ends, which lost 2 bases and 2 bases, there was a span of 15 bases. Per germline, CDR1 SGHVS and CDR2 FQNEAQ.

This clone was found once. The chain employs TRBV6-2 or TRBV6-3 and TRBJ1-5; 9 bases are shared with TRBD1. V was clipped by 2 bases and J by 4 bases; unmatched bases: 9. The germline gives CDR1 MNHEY, CDR2 SVGEGT. The CDR3 extends over 17 amino acids. CDR3 protein: CASSYTRGQGYNQPQHF. The CDR3 bases are TGTGCCAGCAGTTACACGAGAGGACAGGGGTATAATCAGCCCCAGCATTTT.

V is TRBV11-2 and J is TRBJ1-1; no clear D. The CDR3 length is 17 residues. Per germline, CDR1 SGHAT and CDR2 FQNNGV. V lost 1 base, J lost 0 bases, and 15 bases lay in between. The CDR3 loop reads CASSLAGSGPLNTEAFF. The CDR3 DNA reads TGTGCCAGCAGCTTAGCGGGGAGTGGGCCTTTGAACACTGAAGCTTTCTTT. Full variable domain (remainder filled in from reference TRBV11-2 and TRBJ1-1): EAGVAQSPRYKIIEKRQSVAFWCNPISGHATLYWYQQILGQGPKLLIQFQNNGVVDDSQLPKDRFSAERLKGVDSTLKIQPAKLEDSAVYLCASSLAGSGPLNTEAFFGQGTRLTVV.

This chain connects TRBV28 to TRBJ1-6; 7 bases are a match to TRBD1. Germline-derived CDR1 and CDR2 are MDHEN and SYDVKM. V shed 1 base, J shed 0 bases, and the junction held 6 bases outside the gene matches. CDR3 length equals 18 residues. CDR3 DNA sequence: TGTGCCAGCAGTTTATTGACAGGGAAAGGCTCCTATAATTCACCCCTCCACTTT. Its protein is CASSLLTGKGSYNSPLHF.

The rearrangement uses TRBV19 and TRBJ2-7, with 11 bases lining up with TRBD1. Losses at the gene ends were 3 bases for V and 0 bases for J; bases not matched to a gene: 4. The CDR3 is 16 amino acids. CDR1 is LNHDA and CDR2 is SQIVND in the germline V gene (reference sequence). The DNA for the CDR3 is TGTGCCAGTAGTATTAACGGACAGGGGGCCTCCTACGAGCAGTACTTC. Its translation: CASSINGQGASYEQYF. Together with reference TRBV19 and TRBJ2-7, the CDR3 gives the full variable domain: DGGITQSPKYLFRKEGQNVTLSCEQNLNHDAMYWYRQDPGQGLRLIYYSQIVNDFQKGDIAEGYSVSREKKESFPLTVTSAQKNPTAFYLCASSINGQGASYEQYFGPGTRLTVT.

V is TRBV7-2 and J is TRBJ2-3; maybe TRBD1 (5 bases). CDR1 and CDR2 (germline): SGHTA, FQGNSA. V lost 1 base and J 0 bases, leaving 8 bases between the germline ends. This CDR3 has 15 amino acids. CDR3 nucleotides: TGTGCCAGCAGCTTAGGGACACCCAGCACAGATACGCAGTATTTT. As protein: CASSLGTPSTDTQYF.

This sequence joins TRBV29-1 and TRBJ2-7; TRBD2 might be the D (6 bases). The ends were cut back, 3 bases at V and 0 bases at J, with 15 bases in the middle. CDR1 SQVTM and CDR2 ANQGSEA come from the germline V gene. CDR3 size: 15 residues. CDR3 sequence reads: CSVDAPAGHSYEQYF. The CDR3 DNA is TGCAGCGTTGACGCTCCAGCGGGTCACTCCTACGAGCAGTACTTC.

Only one count was recorded for this clone. The genes are TRBV4-2 and TRBJ1-1; 9 bases are shared with TRBD1. The length of the CDR3 is 18 residues. CDR1 is LGHNA and CDR2 is YNFKEQ in the germline V gene. J lost 0 bases, V lost 0 bases, and 8 bases had no gene match. CDR3 sequence: CASSQDFRTGALNTEAFF. Written as DNA, the CDR3 is TGTGCCAGCAGCCAAGATTTTAGGACAGGGGCCCTGAACACTGAAGCTTTCTTT.

This clone was counted a single time. This chain joins TRBV5-4 and TRBJ2-1, with 8 bases aligning to TRBD1. The junction had 4 bases not matched to a gene; V was cut back by 5 bases and J by 0 bases. This CDR3 contains 15 residues. The V gene's germline CDR1 is SGHNT and CDR2 YYREEE (reference sequence). CDR3 sequence (DNA): TGTGCCAGCAGAAGGACAGGGATCTCCTACAATGAGCAGTTCTTC. This codes for CASRRTGISYNEQFF. Full variable domain (rest looked up from reference TRBV5-4 and TRBJ2-1): ETGVTQSPTHLIKTRGQQVTLRCSSQSGHNTVSWYQQALGQGPQFIFQYYREEENGRGNFPPRFSGLQFPNYSSELNVNALELDDSALYLCASRRTGISYNEQFFGPGTRLTVL.

The table lists this clone with a count of one. The chain links TRBV5-1 to TRBJ1-1; 10 bases are a match to TRBD1. The CDR3 length is 15 residues. With 2 bases clipped from V and 1 base from J, the junction kept 2 bases outside the gene matches. Looked up from germline, CDR1 is SGHRS and CDR2 is YFSETQ. The CDR3 coding sequence is TGCGCCAGCAGCTTTGGGACAGGGGCGAACACTGAAGCTTTCTTT. It translates to CASSFGTGANTEAFF.

This sequence joins TRBV6-5 and TRBJ2-3, with TRBD2 matching over 8 bases. The length of the CDR3 is 16 residues. Looked up from germline, CDR1 is MNHEY and CDR2 is SVGAGI. V gave up 0 bases and J gave up 4 bases; unmatched junction bases: 6. The DNA of the CDR3 is TGTGCCAGCAGTTACTCGTCGGGGGGGGGATCAGATACGCAGTATTTT. This translates into CASSYSSGGGSDTQYF.

This chain uses TRBV28 with TRBJ2-1; D is possibly TRBD1 (6 bases). Germline lookup yields CDR1 MDHEN and CDR2 SYDVKM. The CDR3 has 16 residues. Between the trimmed V and J ends, which lost 5 bases and 1 base, there was a span of 15 bases. CDR3 in amino acids: CASSTYRAQSYNEQFF. CDR3 nucleotide sequence: TGTGCCAGCAGTACCTACAGGGCCCAATCCTACAATGAGCAGTTCTTC.